This T cell receptor beta chain was identified in a study of beta chain features in type 1 diabetes. Findings and limits, study-wide: The study found moderately but significantly shorter TCRB CDR3s in all four CD4+ subsets of Type 1 diabetes patients.

As for this clone: The antigen is undetermined.

Germline CDR1 SNHLY, CDR2 FYNNEI. The CDR3 spans 13 residues. Trimming pared 5 bases from V and 1 base from J, leaving 7 bases between. The whole isolated RNA underwent reverse transcription, so sequencing captured expressed TCRB transcripts. Assay used: immunoSEQ multiplex PCR; TCRdb lists only in-frame clones, some missing. This table has around 130,000 clones, about a sixth appearing once. The sequenced sample was central memory CD4+ T cells from blood. This receptor was obtained from a man aged 25 to 45 with type 1 diabetes. V gene TRBV2 combines with J gene TRBJ2-3; D is uncertain. CDR3 bases: TGTGCCAGCAGTCTGGGCGGCACAGATACGCAGTATTTT. Amino acid sequence: CASSLGGTDTQYF.